This is a list of T cell receptor beta chains from one sample in a study of blood T cell repertoires in COVID-19. This table comes from immunoSEQ multiplex PCR, and its TCRdb copy is limited to in-frame clones, with some not included. In the table there are under 250,000 clones, over 60% of which are singletons. The sample consisted of peripheral blood. The receptors stem from a woman in her seventies with acute or convalescent COVID-19. CDR3s include the opening cysteine and the closing phenylalanine or tryptophan. D genes are given only for firm matches. A row's size may be missing; if present it is once, few, many or a size class.

J gene	clone size	D gene	V gene	CDR3 protein	CDR3 DNA
TRBJ2-1	NA	TRBD2	TRBV6-6	CASSGRTSGYNEQFF	TGTGCCAGCAGTGGTAGGACTAGCGGTTACAATGAGCAGTTCTTC
TRBJ2-3	NA	TRBD1	TRBV6-6	CASRTGGRADTQYF	TGTGCCAGCAGAACAGGGGGCAGGGCAGATACGCAGTATTTT
TRBJ2-2	few	TRBD1	TRBV2	CASSEGTATGELFF	TGTGCCAGCAGTGAGGGGACAGCTACCGGGGAGCTGTTTTTT
TRBJ1-4	NA	NA	TRBV12-3/TRBV12-4	CASSFGEKLFF	TGTGCCAGCAGTTTCGGGGAAAAACTGTTTTTT
TRBJ1-4	NA	NA	TRBV5-5	CASSLVTGEKLFF	TGTGCCAGCAGCTTGGTGACGGGTGAAAAACTGTTTTTT
TRBJ1-1	few	NA	TRBV7-9	CASSPWSFPNTEAFF	TGTGCCAGCAGCCCGTGGAGTTTCCCGAACACTGAAGCTTTCTTT
TRBJ2-1	NA	NA	TRBV19	CASSMVEYNEQFF	TGTGCCAGTAGTATGGTGGAGTACAATGAGCAGTTCTTC
TRBJ1-4	NA	NA	TRBV7-9	CASSARAQGGEKLFF	TGTGCCAGCAGCGCGCGTGCGCAAGGAGGTGAAAAACTGTTTTTT
TRBJ2-7	once	TRBD1	TRBV5-4	CASSVGQRYEQYF	TGTGCCAGCAGCGTGGGACAGCGCTACGAGCAGTACTTC
TRBJ2-1	once	TRBD2	TRBV5-1	CASGQAGGWDEQFF	TGCGCCAGCGGGCAAGCGGGAGGGTGGGATGAGCAGTTCTTC
TRBJ2-1	NA	NA	TRBV11-1	CASSVDSRSNEQFF	TGTGCCAGCAGCGTTGACTCGAGGAGCAATGAGCAGTTCTTC
TRBJ2-3	NA	TRBD2	TRBV14	CASSPLGSLAGSTDTQYF	TGTGCCAGCAGCCCCTTGGGATCCCTAGCGGGTAGCACAGATACGCAGTATTTT
TRBJ2-2	NA	TRBD1	TRBV30	CARTGGASDSGELFF	TGTGCCCGTACAGGGGGCGCGTCAGATAGCGGGGAGCTGTTTTTT
TRBJ2-7	NA	TRBD2	TRBV5-1	CASSLGFGLAGTYEQYF	TGCGCCAGCAGCTTGGGTTTCGGACTAGCGGGGACCTACGAGCAGTACTTC
TRBJ1-2	once	TRBD1	TRBV4-1	CASSPIFTGDYGYTF	TGCGCCAGCAGCCCCATCTTTACAGGGGATTATGGCTACACCTTC
TRBJ1-5	NA	TRBD1	TRBV18	CASSPNRGPGNQPQHF	TGTGCCAGCTCACCAAATAGGGGGCCGGGCAATCAGCCCCAGCATTTT
TRBJ2-5	NA	NA	TRBV14	CASSQRAGQGREETQYF	TGTGCCAGCAGCCAAAGGGCCGGGCAGGGGCGTGAAGAGACCCAGTACTTC
TRBJ1-2	NA	TRBD1	TRBV19	CASSPDRGSGGYTF	TGTGCCAGTAGCCCGGACAGGGGATCGGGTGGCTACACCTTC
TRBJ2-4	NA	NA	TRBV29-1	CSVVQLAKNIQYF	TGCAGCGTTGTGCAGTTAGCCAAAAACATTCAGTACTTC
TRBJ2-1	NA	NA	TRBV7-3	CASSIEGVGYNEQFF	TGTGCCAGCAGCATAGAAGGGGTTGGCTACAATGAGCAGTTCTTC
TRBJ2-7	NA	TRBD1	TRBV7-8	CASLRDRTYEQYF	TGTGCCAGCTTACGGGACAGAACCTACGAGCAGTACTTC
TRBJ2-3	NA	TRBD2	TRBV2	CASSLPGGDTQYF	TGTGCCAGCAGTCTCCCGGGAGGTGATACGCAGTATTTT
TRBJ2-2	NA	NA	TRBV7-9	CASSPGLPVTGELFF	TGTGCCAGCAGCCCCGGACTACCCGTCACCGGGGAGCTGTTTTTT
TRBJ2-2	few	TRBD2	TRBV7-9	CASRSGPSGKNTGELFF	TGTGCCAGCAGATCCGGACCTAGCGGGAAGAACACCGGGGAGCTGTTTTTT
TRBJ2-1	NA	NA	TRBV5-6	CASRLTGPYNEQFF	TGTGCCAGCAGACTGACTGGCCCCTACAATGAGCAGTTCTTC
TRBJ2-1	NA	TRBD1	TRBV18	CASSPSGAYRGYNEQFF	TGTGCCAGCTCACCATCCGGCGCCTACAGGGGGTACAATGAGCAGTTCTTC
TRBJ2-7	NA	TRBD2	TRBV7-9	CASSLEVAGDGEQYF	TGTGCCAGCAGCTTAGAAGTAGCGGGAGATGGGGAGCAGTACTTC
TRBJ2-2	NA	NA	TRBV5-8	CASSFGDGELFF	TGTGCCAGCAGCTTCGGTGACGGGGAGCTGTTTTTT
TRBJ1-5	NA	NA	TRBV18	CASSPGLQNSNQPQHF	TGTGCCAGCTCACCCGGCTTACAGAATAGCAATCAGCCCCAGCATTTT
TRBJ1-5	few	NA	TRBV29-1	CSAVSGGQPQHF	TGCAGCGCCGTTTCGGGAGGTCAGCCCCAGCATTTT
TRBJ2-1	NA	TRBD2	TRBV2	CASTQSGISYNEQFF	TGTGCCAGCACGCAAAGCGGGATCTCCTACAATGAGCAGTTCTTC
TRBJ2-5	NA	TRBD2	TRBV28	CAAGLAGTETQYF	TGTGCCGCGGGACTAGCGGGGACAGAGACCCAGTACTTC
TRBJ2-3	NA	NA	TRBV29-1	CSVAGASTDTQYF	TGCAGCGTTGCTGGGGCTAGCACAGATACGCAGTATTTT
TRBJ2-7	NA	NA	TRBV6-5	CASSNTGQYTYEQYF	TGTGCCAGCAGCAACACGGGACAATACACCTACGAGCAGTACTTC
TRBJ2-7	NA	NA	TRBV7-2	CASSLGTNGRVGSYEQYF	TGTGCCAGCAGCTTAGGAACTAACGGGAGAGTGGGCTCCTACGAGCAGTACTTC
TRBJ2-1	once	NA	TRBV7-2	CASSFGISTGNEQFF	TGTGCCAGCAGCTTTGGGATCAGTACGGGGAATGAGCAGTTCTTC